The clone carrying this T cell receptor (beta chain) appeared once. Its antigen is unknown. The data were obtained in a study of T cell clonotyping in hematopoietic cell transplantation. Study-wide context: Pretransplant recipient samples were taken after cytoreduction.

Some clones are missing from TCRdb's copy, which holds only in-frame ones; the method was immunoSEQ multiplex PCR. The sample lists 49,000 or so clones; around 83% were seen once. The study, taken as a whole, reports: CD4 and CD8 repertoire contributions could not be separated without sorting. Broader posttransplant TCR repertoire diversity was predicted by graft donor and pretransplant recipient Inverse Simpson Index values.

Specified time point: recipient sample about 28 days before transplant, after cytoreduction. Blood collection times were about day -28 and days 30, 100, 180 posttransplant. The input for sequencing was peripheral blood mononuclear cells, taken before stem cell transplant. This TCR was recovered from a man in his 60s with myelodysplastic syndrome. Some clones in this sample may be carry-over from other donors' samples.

The CDR3 region has the DNA TGTGCCAGTAGTCGCCGGACAGGGGAACGCAATCAGCCCCAGCATTTT. This sequence encodes CASSRRTGERNQPQHF. This sequence joins TRBV19 and TRBJ1-5; TRBD1 matches 9 bases. The J segment lost 2 bases and the V segment lost 5 bases, leaving 7 bases of the junction unmatched. Germline V CDR1 and CDR2: LNHDA, SQIVND (reference sequence). The CDR3 runs to 16 residues.